Shown below are 8 T cell receptor beta chains from a single sample sequenced in a study of T-cell memory formation after mild COVID-19. TCRdb analysed the 5' RACE reads with MiXCR anew, one entry per CDR3 protein. In the table there are approximately 440,000 distinct CDR3 sequences, roughly 20% of which are singletons. The specimen sequenced was PBMCs or a T cell subset sorted from them (not recorded which). The origin of the receptors is an adult woman who had mild COVID-19 (a few samples of this study predate the infection). Cell type and time point are not known.

This clonotype was seen more than once but under ten times. V and J are TRBV7-2 and TRBJ2-5; 9 bases fit TRBD1. The CDR3 contains 17 residues. Germline V CDR1 and CDR2: SGHTA, FQGNSA. Trimming at V came to 4 bases and at J to 5 bases, leaving 14 bases not matched to a gene. CDR3 residues: CASSSHGGTGWTETQYF. CDR3 nucleotides: TGTGCCAGCAGCTCCCACGGGGGGACAGGGTGGACCGAGACCCAGTACTTC. The full variable domain, its missing parts supplied by reference TRBV7-2 and TRBJ2-5, is GAGVSQSPSNKVTEKGKDVELRCDPISGHTALYWYRQSLGQGLEFLIYFQGNSAPDKSGLPSDRFSAERTGGSVSTLTIQRTQQEDSAVYLCASSSHGGTGWTETQYFGPGTRLLVL.

This rearrangement joins TRBV7-9 to TRBJ1-1; D gene unclear. The CDR3 consists of 13 residues. V gave up 2 bases and J gave up 1 base, with 5 bases separating them. CDR1 is SEHNR and CDR2 is FQNEAQ in the germline V gene (reference sequence). The CDR3 bases are TGTGCCAGCAGCTTATCCTCGAACACTGAAGCTTTCTTT. Protein: CASSLSSNTEAFF.

The chain carries TRBV7-6 and TRBJ2-7, with 8 bases identical to TRBD1. CDR1 SGHVS and CDR2 FNYEAQ come from the germline V gene. The CDR3 spans 16 residues. The V and J ends lost 1 base and 3 bases, in that order; junction bases with no gene match: 8. The CDR3 nucleotides read TGTGCCAGCAGCTTAGTCGCGACAGGGGCTATCTACGAGCAGTACTTC. The encoded protein is CASSLVATGAIYEQYF.

This clonotype was observed a handful of times. The chain couples TRBV3-1 to TRBJ2-6; a possible D gene is TRBD1 (6 bases). The CDR3 has 19 residues. The V gene's germline CDR1 is LGHDT and CDR2 YNNKEL (reference sequence). Trimming pared 4 bases from V and 0 bases from J, leaving 19 bases between. The DNA of the CDR3 is TGTGCCAGCAGCCCTCCTGGGGACATTCGTGTCTCTGGGGCCAACGTCCTGACTTTC. This gives the protein CASSPPGDIRVSGANVLTF.

This clonotype was seen ten or more times. V usage is TRBV6-2 or TRBV6-3 and J usage is TRBJ2-1; no reliable D call. Germline V CDR1 and CDR2: MNHEY, SVGEGT. V shed 3 bases and J shed 3 bases, with 18 bases lying between them. This CDR3 spans 17 amino acids. CDR3 in DNA: TGTGCCAGCAGTTATTCCCGGGCCACCTCGCTCTACAATGAGCAGTTCTTC. This codes for CASSYSRATSLYNEQFF.

This clonotype was recorded many times. The V and J genes are TRBV20-1 and TRBJ2-6; D is perhaps TRBD1 (6 bases). This CDR3 comprises 16 residues. The V gene's germline CDR1 is DFQATT and CDR2 SNEGSKA (reference sequence). V lost 3 bases, J lost 0 bases, and 12 bases lay in between. The CDR3 region has the DNA TGCAGTGCTAGCAGGGGCGGCTCCTCTGGGGCCAACGTCCTGACTTTC. Its translation: CSASRGGSSGANVLTF.

In the case of this clonotype: Germline and junction disagree at one end, which may indicate a read error. This sequence joins TRBV7-7 and TRBJ1-2, with unresolved D. CDR3 size: 15 residues. The germline V gene has CDR1 SSHAT and CDR2 FNYEAQ (reference sequence). The DNA for the CDR3 is TGTGCTAGCAGCTGCAACGGCCGTTTCTTCTATGGCTACACCTTC. This codes for CASSCNGRFFYGYTF.

This clonotype was found a few times. V is TRBV6-2 or TRBV6-3 and J is TRBJ2-1; TRBD1 agrees at 11 bases. The CDR3 runs to 15 residues. V lost 2 bases to trimming and J lost 8 bases; unmatched junction nucleotides: 5. Germline lookup yields CDR1 MNHEY and CDR2 SVGEGT. CDR3 protein: CASSYRDRGAYEQFF. CDR3 bases: TGTGCCAGCAGTTACCGGGACAGGGGGGCCTATGAGCAGTTCTTC.